Included here is one TCR beta chain sequence, with context. Its antigen is not identified. The CDR3 has 13 amino acids. CDR1 and CDR2 (germline): ENHRY, SYGVKD. The V gene lost 10 bases and the J gene lost 3 bases, with 15 bases spanning the gap. The sample originates from a study of T cell responses to AZD1222 COVID-19 vaccine. Repertoires were generated with immunoSEQ multiplex PCR, while TCRdb's copy carries only in-frame clones and drops some. The table lists 120,000 or so clones, 92% of them singletons. Findings of the study overall: Among those given AZD1222, only six were seropositive at baseline.

Sequences were derived from peripheral blood, sampled on day 0 of AZD1222 vaccination. The clonotype was recovered from an adult in good health. The chain joins TRBV10-3 to TRBJ1-1; maybe TRBD1 (5 bases). CDR3 sequence: CATGTGLDTEAFF. The CDR3 DNA reads as TGTGCCACCGGAACAGGACTGGACACTGAAGCTTTCTTT.